The entry below gives a single T cell receptor beta chain sequence along with its context. Its antigen is as yet unknown. The sample is drawn from a study of identifying expanded T cells in peripheral blood. Study-wide results and caveats: Technical replicates showed about 1.2 changed clones; roughly two weeks 15 to 20; four weeks 19. Two-week clone count variance significantly increased as total template count grew.

No infections or other immune events were documented during collection. Looked up from germline, CDR1 is SGHNT and CDR2 is YYREEE (reference sequence). Trimming shortened V by 2 bases and J by 9 bases, and 23 bases separated the two germline ends. This CDR3 has 16 residues. Assay: immunoSEQ multiplex PCR; the TCRdb copy retains only in-frame clones and omits some. This sample has under 120,000 clones; around nine tenths occur once, and the top ten carry over 15%. The chain employs TRBV5-4 and TRBJ1-2; D might be TRBD1 (6 bases). The TCR sequence derives from a person aged 18-70 years in good health. The sample taken for sequencing was blood. The CDR3 sequence: CASSLALTGTLNSYTF. The CDR3 DNA sequence: TGTGCCAGCAGCTTAGCTTTGACAGGAACCCTTAATAGCTACACCTTC.